A selection of T cell receptor beta chains follows, all from one sample in a study of Graves' ophthalmopathy and Graves' hyperthyroidism. TCRdb itself ran the multiplex PCR reads through MiXCR, one entry per CDR3 protein. The table includes hundreds of thousands of distinct CDR3 sequences, around 21% detected once. Specimen: peripheral blood. These receptors were collected from a woman aged 18-35 years with stable Graves' hyperthyroidism. Both conserved end residues are part of each CDR3. The order of the fields is V gene, D gene, clone size, J gene, CDR3 protein, CDR3 DNA. The D gene is left open where the match is weak. The listing skips clone size in some rows; elsewhere it reads once, few, many or a size class.

v_gene: TRBV12-3/TRBV12-4; d_gene: -; abundance: many; j_gene: TRBJ1-2; CDR3aa: CASSIQVTSGYTF; CDR3nt: TGTGCCAGCAGTATACAGGTGACGAGTGGCTACACCTTC
v_gene: TRBV6-5; d_gene: TRBD2; abundance: -; j_gene: TRBJ2-7; CDR3aa: CASSSGLAGLFEQYF; CDR3nt: TGTGCCAGCAGTTCCGGACTAGCGGGATTATTTGAGCAGTACTTC
v_gene: TRBV14; d_gene: -; abundance: many; j_gene: TRBJ2-5; CDR3aa: CASSQEGMGETQYF; CDR3nt: TGTGCCAGCAGCCAAGAAGGAATGGGAGAGACCCAGTACTTC
v_gene: TRBV2; d_gene: -; abundance: many; j_gene: TRBJ1-5; CDR3aa: CASKARQRPQHF; CDR3nt: TGTGCCAGCAAGGCCCGGCAGCGGCCCCAGCATTTT
v_gene: TRBV6-2/TRBV6-3; d_gene: -; abundance: few; j_gene: TRBJ2-7; CDR3aa: CASSSLKESYEQYF; CDR3nt: TGTGCCAGCAGTTCACTAAAAGAGAGCTACGAGCAGTACTTC
v_gene: TRBV2; d_gene: -; abundance: many; j_gene: TRBJ2-7; CDR3aa: CASSEQLHEQYF; CDR3nt: TGTGCCAGCAGTGAACAGCTCCACGAGCAGTACTTC
v_gene: TRBV7-8; d_gene: -; abundance: many; j_gene: TRBJ2-5; CDR3aa: CASSGSEETQYF; CDR3nt: TGTGCCAGCAGCGGGTCCGAAGAGACCCAGTACTTC
v_gene: TRBV30; d_gene: TRBD2; abundance: many; j_gene: TRBJ2-5; CDR3aa: CAWSTRGSGETQYF; CDR3nt: TGTGCCTGGAGTACCCGAGGTAGCGGGGAGACCCAGTACTTC
v_gene: TRBV6-1; d_gene: -; abundance: many; j_gene: TRBJ1-2; CDR3aa: CTSSVDGPIRYTF; CDR3nt: TGTACCAGCAGTGTCGACGGTCCTATTAGGTACACCTTC
v_gene: TRBV7-2; d_gene: TRBD2; abundance: few; j_gene: TRBJ2-5; CDR3aa: CASSLWLAGDSETQYF; CDR3nt: TGTGCCAGCAGCCTCTGGCTAGCGGGAGATTCAGAGACCCAGTACTTC
v_gene: TRBV30; d_gene: -; abundance: many; j_gene: TRBJ1-2; CDR3aa: CAWSVPGTWNGYTF; CDR3nt: TGTGCCTGGAGTGTACCGGGAACGTGGAATGGCTACACCTTC
v_gene: TRBV2; d_gene: -; abundance: -; j_gene: TRBJ1-3; CDR3aa: CASSTNSGNTIYF; CDR3nt: TGTGCCAGCAGCACAAACTCTGGAAACACCATATATTTT
v_gene: TRBV27; d_gene: TRBD2; abundance: once; j_gene: TRBJ2-7; CDR3aa: CASSYGTSGPYEQYF; CDR3nt: TGTGCCAGCAGCTATGGGACTAGCGGACCCTACGAGCAGTACTTC
v_gene: TRBV18; d_gene: -; abundance: -; j_gene: TRBJ1-2; CDR3aa: CASSPLNSVGYTF; CDR3nt: TGTGCCAGCTCACCCCTAAACAGCGTCGGCTACACCTTC
v_gene: TRBV12-3/TRBV12-4; d_gene: -; abundance: -; j_gene: TRBJ1-1; CDR3aa: CASGWGEDTEAFF; CDR3nt: TGTGCCAGCGGGTGGGGTGAAGACACTGAAGCTTTCTTT
v_gene: TRBV6-2/TRBV6-3; d_gene: -; abundance: many; j_gene: TRBJ1-1; CDR3aa: CASSYLLSAGSLGNTEAFF; CDR3nt: TGTGCCAGCAGTTACTTGCTCTCCGCCGGAAGCCTAGGGAACACTGAAGCTTTCTTT
v_gene: TRBV12-3/TRBV12-4; d_gene: -; abundance: -; j_gene: TRBJ1-1; CDR3aa: CASSFQGRSTEAFF; CDR3nt: TGTGCCAGCAGTTTTCAGGGGCGAAGCACTGAAGCTTTCTTT
v_gene: TRBV15; d_gene: -; abundance: many; j_gene: TRBJ2-5; CDR3aa: CATSRTKGETQYF; CDR3nt: TGTGCCACCAGCAGAACTAAAGGGGAGACCCAGTACTTC
v_gene: TRBV5-1; d_gene: -; abundance: -; j_gene: TRBJ2-2; CDR3aa: CASSLDRVNTGELFF; CDR3nt: TGCGCCAGCAGCTTGGACAGGGTGAACACCGGGGAGCTGTTTTTT
v_gene: TRBV4-1; d_gene: TRBD1; abundance: many; j_gene: TRBJ2-7; CDR3aa: CASSPPGQGDEQYF; CDR3nt: TGCGCCAGCAGCCCCCCGGGACAGGGGGACGAGCAGTACTTC
v_gene: TRBV6-1; d_gene: TRBD2; abundance: many; j_gene: TRBJ2-4; CDR3aa: CASSQAGNRGIKYF; CDR3nt: TGTGCCAGCAGTCAAGCGGGGAACCGGGGCATTAAGTACTTC
v_gene: TRBV6-5; d_gene: -; abundance: many; j_gene: TRBJ1-2; CDR3aa: CASSSPGVDGYTF; CDR3nt: TGTGCCAGCAGCTCCCCAGGGGTGGATGGCTACACCTTC
v_gene: TRBV10-3; d_gene: TRBD1; abundance: many; j_gene: TRBJ1-2; CDR3aa: CAISEFDRGHGYTF; CDR3nt: TGTGCCATCAGTGAGTTCGACAGGGGGCACGGCTACACCTTC
v_gene: TRBV28; d_gene: -; abundance: few; j_gene: TRBJ1-2; CDR3aa: CASSFWGDGNYGYTF; CDR3nt: TGTGCCAGCAGTTTCTGGGGGGACGGTAACTATGGCTACACCTTC
v_gene: TRBV11-2; d_gene: -; abundance: many; j_gene: TRBJ1-1; CDR3aa: CASSFSGGTLAEAFF; CDR3nt: TGTGCCAGCAGCTTTTCGGGGGGGACCTTGGCTGAAGCTTTCTTT
v_gene: TRBV12-3/TRBV12-4; d_gene: -; abundance: many; j_gene: TRBJ2-2; CDR3aa: CASSFSVGANTGELFF; CDR3nt: TGTGCCAGCAGTTTCTCCGTGGGAGCGAACACCGGGGAGCTGTTTTTT
v_gene: TRBV27; d_gene: -; abundance: many; j_gene: TRBJ1-1; CDR3aa: CASRRAGSFTEAFF; CDR3nt: TGTGCCAGCCGAAGGGCGGGTTCGTTCACTGAAGCTTTCTTT
v_gene: TRBV19; d_gene: TRBD2; abundance: many; j_gene: TRBJ2-7; CDR3aa: CASSIGMGTSGKQYF; CDR3nt: TGTGCCAGTAGTATAGGAATGGGAACTAGCGGAAAGCAGTACTTC
v_gene: TRBV28; d_gene: -; abundance: once; j_gene: TRBJ1-5; CDR3aa: CASTGFGDQPQHF; CDR3nt: TGTGCCAGCACGGGGTTTGGTGATCAGCCCCAGCATTTT
v_gene: TRBV2; d_gene: -; abundance: few; j_gene: TRBJ1-5; CDR3aa: CASSDWEISQSQHF; CDR3nt: TGTGCCAGCAGTGACTGGGAAATAAGCCAATCTCAGCATTTT
v_gene: TRBV5-1; d_gene: -; abundance: -; j_gene: TRBJ2-5; CDR3aa: CASSLMTVQETQYF; CDR3nt: TGCGCCAGCAGTTTAATGACAGTTCAAGAGACCCAGTACTTC
v_gene: TRBV6-1; d_gene: -; abundance: -; j_gene: TRBJ1-3; CDR3aa: CASTWPGSGNTIYF; CDR3nt: TGTGCCAGCACCTGGCCAGGGTCTGGAAACACCATATATTTT
v_gene: TRBV6-5; d_gene: -; abundance: many; j_gene: TRBJ1-1; CDR3aa: CASSLDSVNTEAFF; CDR3nt: TGTGCCAGCAGTCTCGACAGTGTGAACACTGAAGCTTTCTTT
v_gene: TRBV7-2; d_gene: TRBD2; abundance: many; j_gene: TRBJ2-2; CDR3aa: CASSPPTSGLGELFF; CDR3nt: TGTGCCAGCAGCCCCCCCACTAGCGGACTCGGGGAGCTGTTTTTT
v_gene: TRBV11-2; d_gene: -; abundance: many; j_gene: TRBJ2-7; CDR3aa: CASSLDSVQLGYEQYF; CDR3nt: TGTGCCAGCAGCTTGGACAGTGTTCAATTGGGGTACGAGCAGTACTTC
v_gene: TRBV10-2; d_gene: TRBD2; abundance: -; j_gene: TRBJ2-1; CDR3aa: CASSFSGDSYNEQFF; CDR3nt: TGCGCCAGCAGTTTCAGCGGGGATTCCTACAACGAGCAGTTCTTC
v_gene: TRBV12-3/TRBV12-4; d_gene: TRBD2; abundance: many; j_gene: TRBJ2-2; CDR3aa: CASSLRGSRNTGELFF; CDR3nt: TGTGCCAGCAGTTTACGCGGGAGTCGAAACACCGGGGAGCTGTTTTTT
v_gene: TRBV5-1; d_gene: TRBD2; abundance: many; j_gene: TRBJ2-4; CDR3aa: CASARGGGNIKYF; CDR3nt: TGCGCCAGCGCCCGGGGGGGCGGGAACATTAAGTACTTC
v_gene: TRBV10-3; d_gene: -; abundance: many; j_gene: TRBJ2-7; CDR3aa: CAIKDHSSYEQYF; CDR3nt: TGTGCCATTAAGGACCATAGCTCCTACGAGCAGTACTTC
v_gene: TRBV6-5; d_gene: -; abundance: many; j_gene: TRBJ2-7; CDR3aa: CASSRKGGGEQYF; CDR3nt: TGTGCCAGCAGCCGCAAGGGAGGGGGCGAGCAGTACTTC
v_gene: TRBV12-5; d_gene: -; abundance: -; j_gene: TRBJ1-2; CDR3aa: CASGRTATVYGYTF; CDR3nt: TGTGCTAGTGGACGGACAGCCACCGTATATGGCTACACCTTC
v_gene: TRBV28; d_gene: -; abundance: -; j_gene: TRBJ2-7; CDR3aa: CASSPRKKGIDHEQYF; CDR3nt: TGTGCCAGCAGTCCTCGGAAGAAAGGGATAGATCACGAGCAGTACTTC
v_gene: TRBV29-1; d_gene: TRBD1; abundance: many; j_gene: TRBJ1-1; CDR3aa: CSAVPRGVGTEAFF; CDR3nt: TGCAGCGCTGTACCCAGGGGGGTCGGCACTGAAGCTTTCTTT
v_gene: TRBV6-1; d_gene: -; abundance: -; j_gene: TRBJ1-1; CDR3aa: CASSERGQRYTEAFF; CDR3nt: TGTGCCAGCAGTGAAAGAGGGCAGCGCTACACTGAAGCTTTCTTT
v_gene: TRBV6-5; d_gene: TRBD2; abundance: many; j_gene: TRBJ2-7; CDR3aa: CASSPGGLTSYEQYF; CDR3nt: TGTGCCAGCAGCCCGGGGGGACTGACCTCCTACGAGCAGTACTTC
v_gene: TRBV10-3; d_gene: TRBD1; abundance: few; j_gene: TRBJ2-7; CDR3aa: CAISSTGDEQYF; CDR3nt: TGTGCCATCAGTTCTACAGGGGACGAGCAGTACTTC
v_gene: TRBV18; d_gene: TRBD1; abundance: many; j_gene: TRBJ2-5; CDR3aa: CASSPFGRGQETQYF; CDR3nt: TGTGCCAGCTCACCATTTGGCAGGGGGCAGGAGACCCAGTACTTC
v_gene: TRBV6-5; d_gene: -; abundance: many; j_gene: TRBJ1-1; CDR3aa: CASSYTAGNTEAFF; CDR3nt: TGTGCCAGCAGTTACACGGCAGGGAACACTGAAGCTTTCTTT
v_gene: TRBV15; d_gene: -; abundance: many; j_gene: TRBJ2-4; CDR3aa: CATSRTGYRLAKNIQYF; CDR3nt: TGTGCCACCAGCAGAACCGGATACCGGCTAGCCAAAAACATTCAGTACTTC
v_gene: TRBV7-2; d_gene: -; abundance: many; j_gene: TRBJ2-5; CDR3aa: CASSYRVGGETQYF; CDR3nt: TGTGCCAGCAGCTACAGGGTCGGGGGGGAGACCCAGTACTTC
v_gene: TRBV7-2; d_gene: TRBD2; abundance: -; j_gene: TRBJ2-5; CDR3aa: CASSIGLAGVSETQYF; CDR3nt: TGTGCCAGCAGCATCGGACTAGCGGGAGTATCAGAGACCCAGTACTTC
v_gene: TRBV6-1; d_gene: -; abundance: -; j_gene: TRBJ1-1; CDR3aa: CASEGTTEAFF; CDR3nt: TGTGCCAGCGAGGGAACCACTGAAGCTTTCTTT
v_gene: TRBV7-2; d_gene: -; abundance: -; j_gene: TRBJ2-5; CDR3aa: CASSQGRILGETQYF; CDR3nt: TGTGCCAGCAGCCAAGGAAGGATCCTCGGGGAGACCCAGTACTTC